The 29 T cell receptor beta chains below were found in one sample sequenced in a study of shared clonotypes between healthy human individuals. Sequencing used immunoSEQ multiplex PCR; TCRdb keeps in-frame clones, though not all of them. The table has some 2,000,000 clones, approximately 94% seen once. Source material: naive CD4+ T cells sorted from blood. Sample subset: CD45RA+ positively selected. These receptors came from a man younger than 35 in good health.

This rearrangement joins TRBV7-3 to TRBJ1-6; perhaps TRBD1 as D (5 bases). The CDR3 contains 14 residues. Trimming left V 3 bases short and J 3 bases short, with 6 bases between. Germline CDR1 SGHTA, CDR2 FQGTGA. CDR3 sequence reads: CASSLGRYNSPLHF. The CDR3, as DNA: TGTGCCAGCAGCTTGGGGCGCTATAATTCACCCCTCCACTTT.

This chain joins TRBV29-1 and TRBJ1-1; tentative D call: TRBD1 (5 bases). V lost 7 bases and J lost 0, with 15 bases in between. The CDR3 spans 14 residues. The germline V gene has CDR1 SQVTM and CDR2 ANQGSEA. The CDR3 loop is CSAPRGSMNTEAFF. CDR3 DNA: TGCAGCGCCCCCCGGGGCAGCATGAACACTGAAGCTTTCTTT.

This chain uses TRBV18 with TRBJ2-1, with D tentatively TRBD2 (5 bases). The germline CDR1 and CDR2 sequences are KGHSH and LQKENI. This CDR3 has 13 residues. Between the trimmed V and J ends, which lost 3 bases and 3 bases, there was a span of 6 bases. CDR3 coding DNA: TGTGCCAGCTCACCCGGACTCTACAATGAGCAGTTCTTC. Protein: CASSPGLYNEQFF.

The chain joins TRBV19 to TRBJ1-6; D gene uncertain. Between the trimmed V and J ends, which lost 6 bases and 6 bases, there was a span of 15 bases. From germline, CDR1 is LNHDA and CDR2 SQIVND (reference sequence). This CDR3 spans 15 amino acids. CDR3 amino acids: CASRETALSNSPLHF. In DNA, the CDR3 is TGTGCCAGTAGAGAAACAGCCTTGTCTAATTCACCCCTCCACTTT.

The V gene is TRBV6-5, the J gene TRBJ1-5; D possibly corresponds to TRBD1 (5 bases). Trimming took 0 bases from V and 0 from J, leaving 9 bases between them. The V gene's germline CDR1 is MNHEY and CDR2 SVGAGI. The CDR3 extends over 16 amino acids. In DNA form, the CDR3 reads TGTGCCAGCAGTTACTCCAGGGTCTATAGCAATCAGCCCCAGCATTTT. Its protein product is CASSYSRVYSNQPQHF.

V usage is TRBV10-3 and J usage is TRBJ2-2; 8 bases map to TRBD1. Looked up from germline, CDR1 is ENHRY and CDR2 is SYGVKD. The CDR3 consists of 16 residues. V lost 4 bases and J lost 4; bases outside the gene matches: 8. CDR3 sequence (DNA): TGTGCCATCAGTGGGACCGACAGGGGAAGCACCGGGGAGCTGTTTTTT. Translated: CAISGTDRGSTGELFF.

This chain connects TRBV9 to TRBJ1-5; D is perhaps TRBD1 (6 bases). Germline V CDR1 and CDR2: SGDLS, YYNGEE. The CDR3 is made up of 16 amino acids. V lost 3 bases, J lost 6 bases, and 19 bases lay in between. The chain's CDR3 is CASSEGGVPMGQPQHF. CDR3 nucleotide sequence: TGTGCCAGCAGCGAAGGGGGGGTCCCCATGGGTCAGCCCCAGCATTTT.

The chain joins TRBV29-1 to TRBJ1-1, with 8 nucleotides matching TRBD1. With 3 bases clipped from V and 1 base from J, the junction kept 4 bases outside the gene matches. Germline loops: CDR1 SQVTM, CDR2 ANQGSEA. The CDR3 contains 14 residues. The CDR3 here is CSVEAGGRNTEAFF. CDR3 nucleotides: TGCAGCGTTGAGGCAGGGGGCCGGAACACTGAAGCTTTCTTT.

This chain connects TRBV2 to TRBJ1-6, with TRBD1 as a possible D gene (5 bases). Germline V gene lookup returns CDR1 SNHLY and CDR2 FYNNEI. The CDR3 runs 14 residues. Deletions cut 7 bases from V and 8 bases from J, with 15 bases between. CDR3 sequence: CASTGDSSYSPLHF. The CDR3 DNA reads as TGTGCCAGCACAGGTGACAGTTCCTATTCACCCCTCCACTTT. Full variable domain (outside the CDR3, taken from reference TRBV2 and TRBJ1-6): EPEVTQTPSHQVTQMGQEVILRCVPISNHLYFYWYRQILGQKVEFLVSFYNNEISEKSEIFDDQFSVERPDGSNFTLKIRSTKLEDSAMYFCASTGDSSYSPLHFGNGTRLTVT.

The CDR3 reads CAISPGQVNTDTQYF. The DNA of the CDR3 is TGTGCCATCAGCCCCGGACAGGTAAACACAGATACGCAGTATTTT. The chain couples TRBV10-3 to TRBJ2-3, with 7 bases that match TRBD1. Germline assignment: CDR1 ENHRY and CDR2 SYGVKD. V shed 6 bases, J shed 2 bases, and the junction held 8 bases outside the gene matches. CDR3 size: 15 residues.

The chain has TRBV5-1 and TRBJ1-1, with TRBD1 as a possible D gene (5 bases). This CDR3 has 16 amino acids. With 4 bases removed from V and 5 bases from J, the gap between germline ends came to 21 bases. CDR1 is SGHRS, CDR2 YFSETQ, per germline. The CDR3 DNA reads TGCGCCAGCAGCCCCGGGGCAGGGCGGAAAGGGACTGAAGCTTTCTTT. It encodes CASSPGAGRKGTEAFF. The whole variable domain, filled in from reference TRBV5-1 and TRBJ1-1, reads KAGVTQTPRYLIKTRGQQVTLSCSPISGHRSVSWYQQTPGQGLQFLFEYFSETQRNKGNFPGRFSGRQFSNSRSEMNVSTLELGDSALYLCASSPGAGRKGTEAFFGQGTRLTVV.

Details on this clone: Other DNA sequences from this sample encode an identical CDR3 as well. The genes are TRBV5-6 and TRBJ2-3; no clear D. V was shortened by 0 bases and J by 0 bases, with 2 bases between the two germline ends. This CDR3 contains 13 residues. Germline V gives CDR1 SGHDT, CDR2 YYEEEE. The CDR3 DNA reads as TGTGCCAGCAGCTTGGCTAGCACAGATACGCAGTATTTT. Translation gives CASSLASTDTQYF. Full variable domain (rest looked up from reference TRBV5-6 and TRBJ2-3): DAGVTQSPTHLIKTRGQQVTLRCSPKSGHDTVSWYQQALGQGPQFIFQYYEEEERQRGNFPDRFSGHQFPNYSSELNVNALLLGDSALYLCASSLASTDTQYFGPGTRLTVL.

This chain joins TRBV5-1 and TRBJ2-7; TRBD1 matches at 7 bases. Trimming at V came to 4 bases and at J to 6 bases, leaving 13 bases not matched to a gene. The CDR3 has 15 residues. Per the germline V gene, CDR1 is SGHRS and CDR2 is YFSETQ. CDR3 amino acids: CASSMDRTWTSEQYF. The CDR3 DNA follows: TGCGCCAGCAGCATGGACAGGACTTGGACCTCCGAGCAGTACTTC.

J is TRBJ2-2 and V is TRBV5-4; 9 nucleotides line up with TRBD1. The CDR3 is made up of 15 amino acids. Germline V gene lookup returns CDR1 SGHNT and CDR2 YYREEE (reference sequence). J lost 7 bases, V lost 1 base, and 5 bases had no gene match. CDR3 sequence (DNA): TGTGCCAGCAGCTTGAACAGGGGGCGGGTCGGGGAGCTGTTTTTT. The encoded protein is CASSLNRGRVGELFF.

This chain uses TRBV18 with TRBJ2-5; D might be TRBD1 (5 bases). The CDR3 sequence is 15 residues long. Trimming pared 0 bases from V and 3 bases from J, leaving 11 bases between. Germline V gene sequence: CDR1 KGHSH, CDR2 LQKENI. Written as DNA, the CDR3 is TGTGCCAGCTCACCACCGGGGCTGGTAAAAGAGACCCAGTACTTC. It yields the protein CASSPPGLVKETQYF. Full variable domain (rest looked up from reference TRBV18 and TRBJ2-5): NAGVMQNPRHLVRRRGQEARLRCSPMKGHSHVYWYRQLPEEGLKFMVYLQKENIIDESGMPKERFSAEFPKEGPSILRIQQVVRGDSAAYFCASSPPGLVKETQYFGPGTRLLVL.

V is TRBV19 and J is TRBJ2-1; 8 nucleotides line up with TRBD2. V shed 3 bases and J 4 bases; nucleotides not matched to a gene: 5. CDR1 is LNHDA and CDR2 is SQIVND in the germline V gene (reference sequence). The CDR3 loop spans 15 amino acids. The CDR3 DNA is TGTGCCAGTAGTATGCGGACTAGCCAGTACAATGAGCAGTTCTTC. Translating gives CASSMRTSQYNEQFF.

This clone was counted a few times. The same CDR3 can be traced to other DNA sequences in this sample. V gene TRBV6-5 combines with J gene TRBJ1-6; D gene uncertain. Deletions cut 1 base from V and 8 bases from J, with 6 bases between. Germline V gene sequence: CDR1 MNHEY, CDR2 SVGAGI. CDR3 size: 13 residues. The CDR3 nucleotides are TGTGCCAGCAGTTACTATAGGGATTCACCCCTCCACTTT. Amino acids: CASSYYRDSPLHF.

A word on this clone: The sample carries other DNA sequences with the same CDR3. The genes are TRBV6-5 and TRBJ1-2; TRBD1 agrees at 7 bases. CDR1 MNHEY and CDR2 SVGAGI come from the germline V gene. With 4 bases clipped from V and 2 bases from J, the junction kept 4 bases outside the gene matches. This CDR3 contains 14 residues. The CDR3 here is CASSSGQSNYGYTF. The CDR3 coding sequence is TGTGCCAGCAGTTCGGGACAGTCAAACTATGGCTACACCTTC.

The V and J genes are TRBV19 and TRBJ2-2; D unclear. The CDR3 sequence is 12 residues long. Germline V CDR1 and CDR2: LNHDA, SQIVND (reference sequence). Trimming cost V 5 bases and J 6 bases, with 7 bases left between them. In DNA form, the CDR3 reads TGTGCCAGTAGTGGGTCTGCCGGGGAGCTGTTTTTT. Its protein is CASSGSAGELFF.

The J gene is TRBJ2-7, the V gene TRBV5-1; possibly TRBD1 for D (6 bases). CDR1 and CDR2 from the germline V gene are SGHRS and YFSETQ. Trimming took off 5 bases at V and 0 bases at J, with 9 bases between the two ends. The CDR3 is 13 residues long. This CDR3 reads CASRWDNSYEQYF. As DNA, the CDR3 is TGCGCCAGCAGATGGGACAACTCCTACGAGCAGTACTTC.

The rearrangement uses TRBV2 and TRBJ1-1; D not resolved. Trimming left V 4 bases short and J 1 base short, with 10 bases between. The CDR3 spans 14 residues. In germline, CDR1 is SNHLY, CDR2 FYNNEI. The CDR3 DNA reads TGTGCCAGCAGTGCGTTTAGATCGAACACTGAAGCTTTCTTT. Amino acid sequence: CASSAFRSNTEAFF. Based on the CDR3 plus reference TRBV2 and TRBJ1-1, the full variable domain is EPEVTQTPSHQVTQMGQEVILRCVPISNHLYFYWYRQILGQKVEFLVSFYNNEISEKSEIFDDQFSVERPDGSNFTLKIRSTKLEDSAMYFCASSAFRSNTEAFFGQGTRLTVV.

This clone has a single count. The V call is TRBV25-1, the J call TRBJ1-6; TRBD1 agrees at 9 bases. This CDR3 is built from 15 residues. The V segment lost 7 bases and the J segment 7 bases; nucleotides outside the gene matches: 8. Germline V gene lookup returns CDR1 MGHDK and CDR2 SYGVNS. CDR3 region: CASKSTGTGNSPLHF. DNA for the CDR3: TGTGCCAGCAAATCAACCGGGACAGGGAATTCACCCCTCCACTTT.

This chain connects TRBV29-1 to TRBJ2-1; D gene uncertain. V gave up 7 bases and J gave up 9 bases, with 13 bases separating them. Germline loops: CDR1 SQVTM, CDR2 ANQGSEA. There are 11 residues in the CDR3. The CDR3 protein is CSAESLSEQFF. The CDR3 DNA reads as TGCAGCGCCGAATCACTCAGTGAGCAGTTCTTC.

The genes are TRBV7-9 and TRBJ2-4; D may be TRBD2 (5 bases). This CDR3 is 13 amino acids long. Germline-derived CDR1 and CDR2 are SEHNR and FQNEAQ (reference sequence). The V and J ends lost 10 bases and 7 bases respectively, with 17 bases between them. The CDR3 region is CATSNGPGNIQYF. CDR3 sequence (DNA): TGTGCCACGTCTAACGGGCCGGGGAACATTCAGTACTTC.

The V call is TRBV5-1, the J call TRBJ1-4; TRBD1 might be the D (6 bases). Germline V CDR1 and CDR2: SGHRS, YFSETQ. The length of the CDR3 is 14 residues. The V end lost 4 bases, the J end lost 3 bases, and 10 bases lay between the germline ends. DNA for the CDR3: TGCGCCAGCAGCCGGGACATCGCTAATGAAAAACTGTTTTTT. This sequence encodes CASSRDIANEKLFF.

This chain links TRBV30 with TRBJ2-3; 8 bases fit TRBD1. Looked up from germline, CDR1 is GTSNPN and CDR2 is SVGIG (reference sequence). The CDR3 length is 16 residues. Germline trimming cut 2 bases from V and 0 bases from J; bases unmatched to any gene: 7. The CDR3 DNA sequence: TGTGCCTGGAGTTTCCGACAGGGGTATAGCACAGATACGCAGTATTTT. Translated: CAWSFRQGYSTDTQYF.

This sequence joins TRBV5-1 and TRBJ1-1; D gene unclear. The CDR3 runs to 15 residues. The germline CDR1 and CDR2 sequences are SGHRS and YFSETQ. The ends were cut back, 4 bases at V and 0 bases at J, with 13 bases in the middle. Here the CDR3 reads CASSAQTPMNTEAFF. As DNA, the CDR3 is TGCGCCAGCAGCGCACAGACACCTATGAACACTGAAGCTTTCTTT.

This sequence joins TRBV6-9 and TRBJ2-7; 7 bases are shared with TRBD1. V trimming: 8 bases; J trimming: 4 bases; junction bases outside the gene matches: 5. This CDR3 contains 12 residues. Germline V gives CDR1 MNHGY, CDR2 SVAAGI. The CDR3 DNA reads TGTGCCAGCGATGACAGGGCGTACGAGCAGTACTTC. Protein: CASDDRAYEQYF.

J is TRBJ1-5 and V is TRBV7-2, with 8 bases lining up with TRBD1. CDR1 is SGHTA and CDR2 is FQGNSA in the germline V gene. The ends lost 5 bases at V and 4 bases at J; junction bases unmatched: 7. This CDR3 has 15 amino acids. The DNA of the CDR3 is TGTGCCAGCAGCCGAAAGACAGGGGAGAATCAGCCCCAGCATTTT. This encodes CASSRKTGENQPQHF.